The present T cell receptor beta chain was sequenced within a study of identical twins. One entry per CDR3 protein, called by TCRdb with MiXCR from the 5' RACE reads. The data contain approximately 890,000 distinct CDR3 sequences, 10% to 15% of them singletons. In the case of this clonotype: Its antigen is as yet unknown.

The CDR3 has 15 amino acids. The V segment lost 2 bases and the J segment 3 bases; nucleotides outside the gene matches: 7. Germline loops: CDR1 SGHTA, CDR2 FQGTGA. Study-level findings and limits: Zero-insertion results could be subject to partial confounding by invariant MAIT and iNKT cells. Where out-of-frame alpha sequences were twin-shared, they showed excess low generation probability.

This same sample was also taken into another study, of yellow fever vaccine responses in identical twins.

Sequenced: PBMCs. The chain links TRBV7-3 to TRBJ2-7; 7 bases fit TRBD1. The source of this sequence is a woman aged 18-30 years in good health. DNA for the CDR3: TGTGCCAGCAGCTTATCTCCGGCAGGGGGCTACGAGCAGTACTTC. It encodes CASSLSPAGGYEQYF.